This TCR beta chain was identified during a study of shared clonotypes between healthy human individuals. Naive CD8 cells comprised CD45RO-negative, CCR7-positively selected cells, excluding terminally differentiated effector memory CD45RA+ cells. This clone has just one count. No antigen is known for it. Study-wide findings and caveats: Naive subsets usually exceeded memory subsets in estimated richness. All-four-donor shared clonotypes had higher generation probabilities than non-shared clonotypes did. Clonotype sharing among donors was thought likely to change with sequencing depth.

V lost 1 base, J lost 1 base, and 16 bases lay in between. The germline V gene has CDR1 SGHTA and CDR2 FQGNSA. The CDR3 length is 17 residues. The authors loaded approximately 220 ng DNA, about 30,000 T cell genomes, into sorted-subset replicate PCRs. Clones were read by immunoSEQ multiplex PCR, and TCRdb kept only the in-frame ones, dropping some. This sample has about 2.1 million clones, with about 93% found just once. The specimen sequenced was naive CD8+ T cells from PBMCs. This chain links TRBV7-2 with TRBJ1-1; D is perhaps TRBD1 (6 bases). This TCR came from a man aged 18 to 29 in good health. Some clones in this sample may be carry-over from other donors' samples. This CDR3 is CASSLDLGGQENTEAFF. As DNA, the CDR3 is TGTGCCAGCAGCTTAGACTTAGGGGGGCAGGAGAACACTGAAGCTTTCTTT.